This entry lists 21 T cell receptor beta chains sequenced from one sample in a study of blood T cell repertoires in COVID-19. The data were produced by immunoSEQ multiplex PCR, yet TCRdb's version contains in-frame clones alone and is incomplete. Of 200,000 to 250,000 clones listed, roughly 85% were seen once; the top ten hold approximately 8.6%. Sequencing was done on a sample of PBMCs or T cells enriched from blood (not recorded which). These receptors were taken from a woman aged 45 to 65 with acute COVID-19.

Only one count was recorded for this clone. V gene TRBV9 combines with J gene TRBJ1-6; D remains unclear. V dropped 4 bases and J dropped 7 bases, with 15 bases sitting between them. Per germline, CDR1 SGDLS and CDR2 YYNGEE. The CDR3 sequence is 15 residues long. The CDR3 nucleotides are TGTGCCAGCAGCCCGAGTTTGCAGGCAAATTCACCCCTCCACTTT. Its protein is CASSPSLQANSPLHF.

The chain links TRBV12-5 to TRBJ1-2; 7 positions agree with TRBD1. There are 14 residues in the CDR3. J was trimmed by 8 bases and V by 6 bases; bases with no gene match: 12. Germline V gives CDR1 LGHNT, CDR2 FRNRAP. The CDR3 nucleotides read TGTGCTAGTGGACAAGACAGGGCGTTGGGAGGCTACACCTTC. This sequence encodes CASGQDRALGGYTF.

The rearrangement joins TRBV9 to TRBJ2-2, with a possible D match to TRBD2 (6 bases). This CDR3 has 13 residues. Germline V gene lookup returns CDR1 SGDLS and CDR2 YYNGEE. V was trimmed by 7 bases and J by 3 bases, leaving 10 bases between them. In nucleotides, the CDR3 is TGTGCCAGCGGGGGGAGTTACACCGGGGAGCTGTTTTTT. This sequence encodes CASGGSYTGELFF.

In nucleotides, the CDR3 is TGTGCCAGCAGTGAAGCGGACAGGGGAAACACTGAAGCTTTCTTT. This gives the protein CASSEADRGNTEAFF. V usage is TRBV2 and J usage is TRBJ1-1, with TRBD1 matching over 9 bases. Germline CDR1 SNHLY, CDR2 FYNNEI. This CDR3 comprises 15 residues. V lost 0 bases and J lost 2; bases outside the gene matches: 1.

This clone was observed a few times. V usage is TRBV27 and J usage is TRBJ1-4, with 7 bases aligning to TRBD1. The CDR3 is 15 residues long. The V segment lost 0 bases and the J segment 6 bases; nucleotides outside the gene matches: 4. Germline V gene data show CDR1 as MNHEY and CDR2 as SMNVEV (reference sequence). The CDR3 region has the DNA TGTGCCAGCAGTTTATCTGCAGGGGGAGATGAAAAACTGTTTTTT. The encoded protein is CASSLSAGGDEKLFF. The variable domain in full, with the rest retrieved from reference TRBV27 and TRBJ1-4, is EAQVTQNPRYLITVTGKKLTVTCSQNMNHEYMSWYRQDPGLGLRQIYYSMNVEVTDKGDVPEGYKVSRKEKRNFPLILESPSPNQTSLYFCASSLSAGGDEKLFFGSGTQLSVL.

This clone was detected a few times. The chain recombines TRBV19 with TRBJ1-5; 7 nucleotides agree with TRBD1. The V gene's germline CDR1 is LNHDA and CDR2 SQIVND (reference sequence). This CDR3 spans 14 amino acids. With V trimmed by 6 bases and J by 5 bases, 7 bases remained unmatched. CDR3 DNA: TGTGCCAGTAGAATACAGGGGAGGGATCAGCCCCAGCATTTT. Amino acid sequence: CASRIQGRDQPQHF.

This clone showed up just once. The chain joins TRBV30 to TRBJ1-4, with 7 bases that match TRBD1. Germline CDR1 is GTSNPN and CDR2 is SVGIG (reference sequence). This CDR3 region has 12 residues. The J segment lost 3 bases and the V segment lost 7 bases, leaving 2 bases of the junction unmatched. The CDR3 loop is CAFQGANEKLFF. The CDR3 region has the DNA TGTGCCTTCCAGGGGGCTAATGAAAAACTGTTTTTT.

The chain carries TRBV9 and TRBJ1-2; D possibly corresponds to TRBD1 (5 bases). The V end was cut by 0 bases, the J end by 3 bases, with 15 bases between. The germline V gene has CDR1 SGDLS and CDR2 YYNGEE. There are 16 residues in the CDR3. The CDR3 loop is CASSVGGAGGDYGYTF. CDR3 coding DNA: TGTGCCAGCAGCGTAGGAGGGGCGGGAGGGGACTATGGCTACACCTTC.

V and J are TRBV7-9 and TRBJ2-1, with 7 positions matching TRBD1. This CDR3 is 17 amino acids long. Germline trimming cut 0 bases from V and 10 bases from J; bases unmatched to any gene: 15. Germline-derived CDR1 and CDR2 are SEHNR and FQNEAQ (reference sequence). CDR3 protein: CASSLAPGQSTLVEQFF. The CDR3 coding sequence is TGTGCCAGCAGCTTAGCTCCGGGACAGTCGACCCTCGTCGAGCAGTTCTTC.

A remark on this clone: At the DNA level, this CDR3 is encoded by other sequences in the same sample as well. The chain joins TRBV18 to TRBJ1-5; no clear D. CDR3 length: 13 amino acids. With 3 bases removed from V and 6 bases from J, the gap between germline ends came to 9 bases. Germline V gives CDR1 KGHSH, CDR2 LQKENI. CDR3 region: CASSPPGGQPQHF. In nucleotides, the CDR3 is TGTGCCAGCTCACCGCCAGGTGGTCAGCCCCAGCATTTT.

The CDR3 DNA reads TGTGCCAGCACCCAGGGCCCTGCAACTAATGAAAAACTGTTTTTT. It encodes CASTQGPATNEKLFF. The V and J genes are TRBV6-1 and TRBJ1-4, with D perhaps matching TRBD1 (5 bases). Germline V gives CDR1 MNHNS, CDR2 SASEGT. The CDR3 is made up of 15 amino acids. The V end was cut by 7 bases, the J end by 0 bases, with 12 bases between.

J is TRBJ1-6 and V is TRBV3-1 (or the pseudogene TRBV3-2), with 11 positions matching TRBD1. The CDR3 extends over 18 amino acids. Germline CDR1 and CDR2: LGHDT and YNNKEL (reference sequence). J was trimmed by 5 bases and V by 2 bases; bases with no gene match: 8. As DNA, the CDR3 is TGTGCCAGCAGCCAATTCGTCGGACAGGGGGCCGATAATTCACCCCTCCACTTT. Its translation is CASSQFVGQGADNSPLHF.

This chain joins TRBV19 and TRBJ1-2; D is ambiguous. The ends were cut back, 9 bases at V and 1 base at J, with 15 bases in the middle. Germline CDR1 reads LNHDA; CDR2 reads SQIVND (reference sequence). This CDR3 contains 14 residues. This CDR3 reads CASRGTLLNYGYTF. The CDR3 DNA sequence: TGTGCCAGCCGAGGAACTCTTCTTAACTATGGCTACACCTTC.

The chain has TRBV28 and TRBJ1-5; perhaps TRBD1 as D (5 bases). V lost 3 bases and J lost 2, with 26 bases in between. Germline-derived CDR1 and CDR2 are MDHEN and SYDVKM. The CDR3 covers 20 residues. CDR3 protein: CASSFSDLRGLLFGNQPQHF. The CDR3 nucleotides read TGTGCCAGCAGTTTTTCTGACCTTAGGGGTTTATTATTCGGCAATCAGCCCCAGCATTTT.

V usage is TRBV21-1 and J usage is TRBJ2-3; the tabulated D call, TRBD1, remains unverified against the DNA. TRBV21-1 is assigned pseudogene status. The length of the CDR3 is 18 residues. The CDR3 here is CASSITPQGVGCTDTQYF. CDR3 bases: TGTGCCAGCAGCATAACACCGCAGGGTGTAGGGTGCACAGATACGCAGTATTTT.

The chain joins TRBV5-8 to TRBJ1-3; 7 nucleotides match TRBD1. Germline loops: CDR1 SGHTS, CDR2 YDEGEE. The CDR3 runs 17 residues. Trimming cost V 0 bases and J 2 bases; bases outside gene matches: 8. The CDR3, as DNA: TGTGCCAGCAGCTTGGGACAGGGAAGCTTAGCTGGAAACACCATATATTTT. It is translated as CASSLGQGSLAGNTIYF.

V gene TRBV4-3 combines with J gene TRBJ1-6, with TRBD1 as a possible D gene (6 bases). The CDR3 covers 16 residues. Germline V lookup: CDR1 LGHNA, CDR2 YSLEER. The ends were cut back, 0 bases at V and 9 bases at J, with 15 bases in the middle. The CDR3: CASSQDAGDQISPLHF. CDR3 sequence (DNA): TGCGCCAGCAGCCAAGATGCAGGGGACCAAATTTCACCCCTCCACTTT.

This sequence joins TRBV30 and TRBJ2-7; TRBD1 agrees at 9 bases. This CDR3 has 14 residues. Germline loops: CDR1 GTSNPN, CDR2 SVGIG (reference sequence). V lost 0 bases to trimming and J lost 6 bases; unmatched junction nucleotides: 6. CDR3 region: CAWSVGTGLVEQYF. The CDR3 DNA is TGTGCCTGGAGTGTAGGGACAGGGCTCGTCGAGCAGTACTTC.

The chain recombines TRBV7-2 with TRBJ1-2; D is perhaps TRBD1 (5 bases). Trimming left V 5 bases short and J 6 bases short, with 16 bases between. Germline-derived CDR1 and CDR2 are SGHTA and FQGNSA. The CDR3 consists of 14 residues. The CDR3 coding sequence is TGTGCCAGCAGCCCCCTTCGACAGATCGATGGCTACACCTTC. This gives the protein CASSPLRQIDGYTF. The full variable domain, rest sourced from reference TRBV7-2 and TRBJ1-2, is GAGVSQSPSNKVTEKGKDVELRCDPISGHTALYWYRQSLGQGLEFLIYFQGNSAPDKSGLPSDRFSAERTGGSVSTLTIQRTQQEDSAVYLCASSPLRQIDGYTFGSGTRLTVV.

V is TRBV5-4 and J is TRBJ2-2; 8 bases match TRBD2. CDR3 length equals 16 residues. V was pared by 1 base and J by 4 bases, with 6 bases of the junction left unmatched. From germline, CDR1 is SGHNT and CDR2 YYREEE (reference sequence). The CDR3 sequence is CASSLTGGPGTGELFF. CDR3 DNA: TGTGCCAGCAGCTTGACGGGGGGGCCGGGCACCGGGGAGCTGTTTTTT.

The chain is built from TRBV19 and TRBJ1-4; 8 bases agree with TRBD1. V shed 5 bases and J 4 bases; nucleotides not matched to a gene: 3. The CDR3 extends over 14 amino acids. The germline gives CDR1 LNHDA, CDR2 SQIVND (reference sequence). CDR3 DNA: TGTGCCAGTAGTCCGGACAGGGTTAATGAAAAACTGTTTTTT. Translated, it gives CASSPDRVNEKLFF.